This entry concerns a single T cell receptor (beta chain). Its specificity is unknown. This specimen comes from a study of cytomegalovirus exposure and HLA in healthy donors. Points from the study as a whole: Specificity for CMV antigens was confirmed in vitro for three of the CMV-associated chains. The study recorded 160 or so TCR beta chains that were cytomegalovirus-associated. Subsequent analysis found a tendency for first-cohort TCR clusters to co-occur within the approximately 130 validation repertoires.

Germline loops: CDR1 MDHEN, CDR2 SYDVKM. V was shortened by 2 bases and J by 5 bases, with 7 bases between the two germline ends. The CDR3 is 13 amino acids. TCRdb's table, derived via immunoSEQ multiplex PCR, lists solely in-frame clones and lacks some. The repertoire includes 60,000 to 85,000 clones, over 85% of them detected once, and around 1.5% sits in the top ten. The chain employs TRBV28 and TRBJ1-5; D uncertain. This clonotype was sampled from a man aged 18-30 years in good health and CMV-seropositive. The sequencing sample was made of PBMCs. CDR3 DNA: TGTGCCAGCAGTTTAACGAGTTATCAGCCCCAGCATTTT. It specifies CASSLTSYQPQHF.